This TCR beta chain was observed in a study of T cell responses to AZD1222 COVID-19 vaccine. Method: immunoSEQ multiplex PCR; TCRdb's copy keeps in-frame clones and lacks some. The table includes 120,000 to 150,000 clones, approximately 85% detected once. Germline CDR1 reads KGHSH; CDR2 reads LQKENI. The CDR3 is made up of 14 amino acids. Between the trimmed V and J ends, which lost 4 bases and 3 bases, there was a span of 13 bases. In regard to this clone: Its target is not known.

Notes on the study in general: Most donors were white British, females outnumbered males, and clonal diversity was possibly underestimated. Two AZD1222 administrations were followed by greater Spike-specific TCR breadth and depth. Repertoires in all cases were sampled only once the peak T cell response had passed.

The TCR sequence derives from an adult in good health. This chain links TRBV18 with TRBJ2-7, with D perhaps TRBD1 (6 bases). The sample was peripheral blood, taken on day 0 of MenACWY control vaccination. In nucleotides, the CDR3 is TGTGCCAGCTCACTCAGCGGACAGAACTACGAGCAGTACTTC. This encodes CASSLSGQNYEQYF.